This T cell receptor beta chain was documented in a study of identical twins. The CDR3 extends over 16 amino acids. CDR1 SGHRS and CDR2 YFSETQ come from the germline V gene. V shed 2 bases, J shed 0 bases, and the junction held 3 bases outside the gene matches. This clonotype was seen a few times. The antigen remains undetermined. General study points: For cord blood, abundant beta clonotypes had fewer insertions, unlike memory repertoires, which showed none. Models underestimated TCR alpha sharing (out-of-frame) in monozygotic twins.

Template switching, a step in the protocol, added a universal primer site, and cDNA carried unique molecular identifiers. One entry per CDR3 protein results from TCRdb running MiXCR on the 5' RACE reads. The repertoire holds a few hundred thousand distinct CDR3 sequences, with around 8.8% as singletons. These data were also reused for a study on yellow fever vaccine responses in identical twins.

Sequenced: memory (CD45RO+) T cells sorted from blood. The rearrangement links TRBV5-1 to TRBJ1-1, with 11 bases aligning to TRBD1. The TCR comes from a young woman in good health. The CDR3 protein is CASSFRTGGLNTEAFF. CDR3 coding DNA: TGCGCCAGCAGCTTCAGGACAGGGGGCCTGAACACTGAAGCTTTCTTT.